This is a list of T cell receptor beta chains from one sample in a study of T and B cells in COVID-19 patients. TCRdb ran MiXCR on the multiplex PCR reads and lists one entry per CDR3 protein. The profile shows approximately 26,000 distinct CDR3 sequences, around a third of them singletons. Input material: blood. Receptors were obtained from a human donor who had recovered from COVID-19. Both conserved end residues are part of each CDR3. D genes are given only for firm matches. Only some rows state a clone size, as once, few, many or a class for expanded clones.

d_call: TRBD2
clone_size: NA
j_call: TRBJ2-7
v_call: TRBV5-6
cdr3_aa: CASSQGIGEGYEQYF
cdr3_nt: TGCGCCAGCAGCCAAGGAATTGGGGAGGGCTACGAGCAGTACTTC

d_call: NA
clone_size: NA
j_call: TRBJ2-3
v_call: TRBV7-9
cdr3_aa: CASSLSADTQYF
cdr3_nt: TGTGCCAGCAGCCTAAGCGCAGATACGCAGTATTTT

d_call: NA
clone_size: NA
j_call: TRBJ2-3
v_call: TRBV20-1
cdr3_aa: CSARDLTGRLRDTQYF
cdr3_nt: TGCAGTGCTAGAGATTTGACTGGAAGGTTAAGAGATACGCAGTATTTT

d_call: TRBD1
clone_size: medium-sized
j_call: TRBJ2-1
v_call: TRBV19
cdr3_aa: CASSIWTGGRYNEQFF
cdr3_nt: TGTGCCAGTAGTATATGGACAGGGGGCAGGTACAATGAGCAGTTCTTC

d_call: NA
clone_size: NA
j_call: TRBJ2-2
v_call: TRBV7-2
cdr3_aa: CASTATRAGELFF
cdr3_nt: TGTGCCAGCACCGCGACAAGAGCCGGGGAGCTGTTTTTT

d_call: NA
clone_size: many
j_call: TRBJ2-7
v_call: TRBV15
cdr3_aa: CATSRGLPPEQYF
cdr3_nt: TGTGCCACCAGCAGAGGTTTGCCCCCCGAGCAGTACTTC

d_call: TRBD1
clone_size: NA
j_call: TRBJ1-2
v_call: TRBV7-6
cdr3_aa: CASSSGGTGVRYGYTF
cdr3_nt: TGTGCCAGCAGCTCCGGAGGGACAGGGGTTAGATATGGCTACACCTTC

d_call: NA
clone_size: NA
j_call: TRBJ2-5
v_call: TRBV20-1
cdr3_aa: CSARLDQETQYF
cdr3_nt: TGCAGTGCTAGGCTAGACCAAGAGACCCAGTACTTC

d_call: NA
clone_size: few
j_call: TRBJ1-5
v_call: TRBV30
cdr3_aa: CAWKGLNDQPQHF
cdr3_nt: TGTGCCTGGAAGGGTCTCAATGATCAACCCCAGCATTTT

d_call: TRBD1
clone_size: NA
j_call: TRBJ2-7
v_call: TRBV7-9
cdr3_aa: CASSGTALDYEQYF
cdr3_nt: TGTGCCAGCAGCGGGACAGCCTTAGACTACGAGCAGTACTTC

d_call: NA
clone_size: NA
j_call: TRBJ2-5
v_call: TRBV10-2
cdr3_aa: CASGGEGRGETQYF
cdr3_nt: TGCGCCAGCGGAGGGGAAGGGAGGGGGGAGACCCAGTACTTC

d_call: TRBD2
clone_size: NA
j_call: TRBJ2-1
v_call: TRBV10-3
cdr3_aa: CAIRASGSGDEQFF
cdr3_nt: TGTGCCATCAGGGCTAGCGGGAGTGGCGATGAGCAGTTCTTC

d_call: NA
clone_size: many
j_call: TRBJ2-7
v_call: TRBV13
cdr3_aa: CASSLDHEQYF
cdr3_nt: TGTGCCAGCAGCTTAGATCACGAGCAGTACTTC

d_call: TRBD2
clone_size: few
j_call: TRBJ2-3
v_call: TRBV10-3
cdr3_aa: CAITRGGSTDTQYF
cdr3_nt: TGTGCCATCACCCGGGGGGGCAGCACAGATACGCAGTATTTT

d_call: NA
clone_size: once
j_call: TRBJ1-6
v_call: TRBV5-1
cdr3_aa: CASSSQEGHIAPLHF
cdr3_nt: TGCGCCAGCAGCTCCCAGGAGGGGCATATCGCCCCCCTCCACTTT

d_call: TRBD1
clone_size: NA
j_call: TRBJ2-1
v_call: TRBV5-5
cdr3_aa: CASSFDRVDNEQFF
cdr3_nt: TGTGCCAGCAGTTTTGACAGGGTGGACAATGAGCAGTTCTTC

d_call: NA
clone_size: medium-sized
j_call: TRBJ2-3
v_call: TRBV30
cdr3_aa: CACWADTQYF
cdr3_nt: TGTGCCTGTTGGGCAGATACGCAGTATTTT

d_call: NA
clone_size: NA
j_call: TRBJ2-2
v_call: TRBV20-1
cdr3_aa: CSAPAGELFF
cdr3_nt: TGCAGTGCTCCGGCCGGGGAGCTGTTTTTT

d_call: NA
clone_size: NA
j_call: TRBJ1-1
v_call: TRBV19
cdr3_aa: CASRAAEAFF
cdr3_nt: TGTGCCAGTAGGGCGGCTGAAGCTTTCTTT

d_call: TRBD2
clone_size: few
j_call: TRBJ2-2
v_call: TRBV5-6
cdr3_aa: CASSLALAGGVRTGELFF
cdr3_nt: TGTGCCAGCAGCTTGGCTCTAGCGGGGGGAGTCAGGACCGGGGAGCTGTTTTTT

d_call: NA
clone_size: medium-sized
j_call: TRBJ2-5
v_call: TRBV27
cdr3_aa: CASSLLSLGTQYF
cdr3_nt: TGTGCCAGCAGTTTACTATCGTTGGGGACCCAGTACTTC

d_call: NA
clone_size: many
j_call: TRBJ1-3
v_call: TRBV29-1
cdr3_aa: CSVVDHRSGNTIYF
cdr3_nt: TGCAGCGTTGTGGACCACCGCTCTGGAAACACCATATATTTT

d_call: NA
clone_size: few
j_call: TRBJ1-5
v_call: TRBV6-2/TRBV6-3
cdr3_aa: CASSYSERNQPQHF
cdr3_nt: TGTGCCAGCAGTTACTCGGAACGCAATCAGCCCCAGCATTTT

d_call: NA
clone_size: few
j_call: TRBJ1-1
v_call: TRBV12-3/TRBV12-4
cdr3_aa: CASSSKLNTEAFF
cdr3_nt: TGTGCCAGCAGTTCCAAGCTGAACACTGAAGCTTTCTTT

d_call: TRBD1
clone_size: few
j_call: TRBJ2-7
v_call: TRBV12-3/TRBV12-4
cdr3_aa: CASSSYRGPTYEQYF
cdr3_nt: TGTGCCAGCAGTAGCTACAGGGGACCCACCTACGAGCAGTACTTC

d_call: TRBD2
clone_size: medium-sized
j_call: TRBJ2-7
v_call: TRBV29-1
cdr3_aa: CSVRGGNEQYF
cdr3_nt: TGCAGCGTAAGGGGAGGGAACGAGCAGTACTTC

d_call: NA
clone_size: NA
j_call: TRBJ1-1
v_call: TRBV27
cdr3_aa: CASSSGQNTEAFF
cdr3_nt: TGTGCCAGCAGTTCGGGACAGAACACTGAAGCTTTCTTT

d_call: NA
clone_size: many
j_call: TRBJ1-6
v_call: TRBV6-5
cdr3_aa: CASSSGYNSPLHF
cdr3_nt: TGTGCCAGCAGTTCCGGCTATAATTCACCCCTCCACTTT

d_call: NA
clone_size: NA
j_call: TRBJ1-1
v_call: TRBV6-1
cdr3_aa: CASSDAPTENTEAFF
cdr3_nt: TGTGCCAGCAGTGACGCCCCGACAGAGAACACTGAAGCTTTCTTT

d_call: NA
clone_size: many
j_call: TRBJ2-3
v_call: TRBV6-2/TRBV6-3
cdr3_aa: CASSLGGGPTDTQYF
cdr3_nt: TGTGCCAGCAGTTTAGGAGGGGGGCCCACAGATACGCAGTATTTT

d_call: TRBD1
clone_size: few
j_call: TRBJ1-5
v_call: TRBV20-1
cdr3_aa: CSARAGTGGDQPQHF
cdr3_nt: TGCAGTGCTAGGGCCGGGACAGGGGGCGATCAGCCCCAGCATTTT

d_call: NA
clone_size: medium-sized
j_call: TRBJ2-7
v_call: TRBV29-1
cdr3_aa: CSVEDRRYEQYF
cdr3_nt: TGCAGCGTTGAAGATCGGAGATACGAGCAGTACTTC